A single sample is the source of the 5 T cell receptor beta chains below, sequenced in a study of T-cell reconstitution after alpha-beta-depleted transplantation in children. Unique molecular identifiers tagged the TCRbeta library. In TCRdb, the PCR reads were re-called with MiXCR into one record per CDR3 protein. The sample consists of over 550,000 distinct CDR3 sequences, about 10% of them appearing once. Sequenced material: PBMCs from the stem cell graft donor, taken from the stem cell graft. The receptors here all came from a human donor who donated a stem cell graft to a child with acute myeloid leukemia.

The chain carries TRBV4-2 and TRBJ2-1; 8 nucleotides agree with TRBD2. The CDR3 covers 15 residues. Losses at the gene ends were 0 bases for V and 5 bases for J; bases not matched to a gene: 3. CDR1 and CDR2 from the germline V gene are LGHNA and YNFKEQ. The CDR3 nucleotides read TGTGCCAGCAGCCAAGATCAAGCGGGAGACAATGAGCAGTTCTTC. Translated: CASSQDQAGDNEQFF.

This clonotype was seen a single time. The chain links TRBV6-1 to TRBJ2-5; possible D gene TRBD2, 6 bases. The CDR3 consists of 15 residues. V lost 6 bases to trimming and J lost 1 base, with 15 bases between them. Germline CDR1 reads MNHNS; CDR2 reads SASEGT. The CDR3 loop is CASSRGGAAQETQYF. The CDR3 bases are TGTGCCAGCAGCCGCGGCGGGGCAGCCCAAGAGACCCAGTACTTC.

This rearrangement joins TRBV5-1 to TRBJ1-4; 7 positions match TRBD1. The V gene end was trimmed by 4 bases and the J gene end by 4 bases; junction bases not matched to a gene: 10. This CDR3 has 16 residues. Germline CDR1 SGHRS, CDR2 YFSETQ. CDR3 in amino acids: CASSLDTSGGNEKLFF. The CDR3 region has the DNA TGCGCCAGCAGCCTCGACACATCAGGGGGTAATGAAAAACTGTTTTTT.

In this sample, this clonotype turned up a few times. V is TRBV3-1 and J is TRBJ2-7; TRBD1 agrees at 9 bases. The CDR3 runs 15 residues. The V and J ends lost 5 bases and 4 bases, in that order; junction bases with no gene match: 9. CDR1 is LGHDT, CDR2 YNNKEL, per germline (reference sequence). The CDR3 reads CASSGRDRALYEQYF. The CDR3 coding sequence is TGTGCCAGCAGCGGCCGGGACAGGGCGCTATACGAGCAGTACTTC.

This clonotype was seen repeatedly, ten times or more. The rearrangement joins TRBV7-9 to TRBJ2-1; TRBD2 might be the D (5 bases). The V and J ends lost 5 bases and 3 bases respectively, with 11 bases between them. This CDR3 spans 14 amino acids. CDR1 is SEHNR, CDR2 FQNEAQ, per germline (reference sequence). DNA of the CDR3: TGTGCCAGCAGCCCCTCCGAGGGCTACAATGAGCAGTTCTTC. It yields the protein CASSPSEGYNEQFF.